The source of this T cell receptor (beta chain) is a study of OX40 agonist ivuxolimab in advanced cancers. Repertoires were generated with immunoSEQ multiplex PCR, while TCRdb's copy carries only in-frame clones and drops some. The table has over 15,000 clones, approximately 87% seen once; the top ten hold 15% to 20%. Germline V gene sequence: CDR1 LNHDA, CDR2 SQIVND (reference sequence). This CDR3 has 16 residues. The V and J genes are TRBV19 and TRBJ1-5, with D maybe TRBD1 (5 bases). The DNA end favors TRBJ2-3, so the J call may be wrong. The source material was CD4+ or CD8+ T cells sorted from blood, sampled in a trial of the OX40 agonist ivuxolimab. The TCR was taken from an adult with an advanced solid tumor such as melanoma, head and neck, liver or kidney cancer. The CDR3 DNA reads TGTGCCAGTACCATCGACTTAACAGGATTTGGCGTCCCCCAGTATTTT. This sequence encodes CASTIDLTGFGVPQYF.